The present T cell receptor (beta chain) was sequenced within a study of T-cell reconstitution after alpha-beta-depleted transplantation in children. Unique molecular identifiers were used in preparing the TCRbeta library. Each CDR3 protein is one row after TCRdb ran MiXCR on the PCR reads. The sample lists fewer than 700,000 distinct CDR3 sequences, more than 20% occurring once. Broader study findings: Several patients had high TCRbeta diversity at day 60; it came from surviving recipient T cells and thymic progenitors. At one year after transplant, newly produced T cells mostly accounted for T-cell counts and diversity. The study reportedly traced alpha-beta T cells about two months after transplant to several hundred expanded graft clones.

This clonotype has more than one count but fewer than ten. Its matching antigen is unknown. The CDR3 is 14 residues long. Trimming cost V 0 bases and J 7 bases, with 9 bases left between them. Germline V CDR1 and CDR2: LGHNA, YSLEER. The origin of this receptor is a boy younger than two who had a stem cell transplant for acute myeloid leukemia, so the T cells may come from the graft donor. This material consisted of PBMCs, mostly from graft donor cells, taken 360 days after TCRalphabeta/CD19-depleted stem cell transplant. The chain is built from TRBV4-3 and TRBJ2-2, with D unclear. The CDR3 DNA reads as TGCGCCAGCAGCCAAGACCGGCGCATCGGGGAGCTGTTTTTT. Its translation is CASSQDRRIGELFF.